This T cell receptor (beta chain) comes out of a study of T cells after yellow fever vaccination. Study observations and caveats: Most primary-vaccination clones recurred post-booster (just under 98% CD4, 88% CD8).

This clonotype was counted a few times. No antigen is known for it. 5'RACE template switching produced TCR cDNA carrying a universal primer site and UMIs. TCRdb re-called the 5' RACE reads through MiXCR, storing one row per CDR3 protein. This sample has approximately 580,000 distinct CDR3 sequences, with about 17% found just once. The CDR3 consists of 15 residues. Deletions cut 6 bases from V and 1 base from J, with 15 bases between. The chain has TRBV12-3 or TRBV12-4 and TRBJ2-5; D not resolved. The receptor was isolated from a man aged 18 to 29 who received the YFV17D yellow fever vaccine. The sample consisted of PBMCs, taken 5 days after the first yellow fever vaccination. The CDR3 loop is CASSHGRRTQETQYF. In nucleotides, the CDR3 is TGTGCCAGCAGCCACGGCAGACGGACCCAAGAGACCCAGTACTTC.